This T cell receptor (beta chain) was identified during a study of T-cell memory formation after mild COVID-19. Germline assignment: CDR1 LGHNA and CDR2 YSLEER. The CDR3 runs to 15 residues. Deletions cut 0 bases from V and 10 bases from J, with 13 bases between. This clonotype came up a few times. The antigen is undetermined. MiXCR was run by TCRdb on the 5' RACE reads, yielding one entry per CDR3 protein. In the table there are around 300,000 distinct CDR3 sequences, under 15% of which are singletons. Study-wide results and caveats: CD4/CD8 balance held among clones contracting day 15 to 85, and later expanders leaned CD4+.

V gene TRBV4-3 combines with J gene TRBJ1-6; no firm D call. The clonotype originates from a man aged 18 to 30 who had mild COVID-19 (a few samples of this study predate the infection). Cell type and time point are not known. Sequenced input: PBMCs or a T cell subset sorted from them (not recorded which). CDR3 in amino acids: CASSQDVVSLSPLHF. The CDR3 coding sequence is TGCGCCAGCAGCCAAGATGTGGTCTCCCTCTCACCCCTCCACTTT.